The 23 T cell receptor beta chains presented below share a single source sample, sequenced in a study of regulatory T cells in long-lasting Graves disease. Time point described: newly diagnosed GD, antithyroid drugs for less than 3 months. PBMCs were the source of the RNA used for TCR sequencing. CDR3 regions were amplified by Arm-PCR using iRepertoire HTBI primers to build TCR beta libraries. TCRdb used MiXCR to reprocess the multiplex PCR reads, holding one entry per CDR3 protein. The table includes roughly 440,000 distinct CDR3 sequences, around 15% detected once. This sample also appeared in a second study, on T cells in Graves' hyperthyroidism and ophthalmopathy.

Specimen: peripheral blood mononuclear cells (PBMCs), collected at new diagnosis, from a patient treated with antithyroid drugs. Receptors originate from a woman under 30 with Graves disease.

The chain recombines TRBV20-1 with TRBJ1-2, with 7 bases matching TRBD1. The germline gives CDR1 DFQATT, CDR2 SNEGSKA (reference sequence). J lost 6 bases, V lost 5 bases, and 12 bases had no gene match. The CDR3 spans 14 residues. The DNA of the CDR3 is TGCAGTGCTGGGAGATACAGGGGAGGGAATGGCTACACCTTC. Encoded protein: CSAGRYRGGNGYTF.

This chain uses TRBV7-2 with TRBJ2-1; 8 bases map to TRBD2. The CDR3 is 17 residues long. Germline values: CDR1 SGHTA, CDR2 FQGNSA. Unmatched junction bases numbered 10, after V lost 4 bases and J lost 2 bases. CDR3 in amino acids: CASSSLAGIIPYNEQFF. The DNA for the CDR3 is TGTGCCAGCAGCTCCTTAGCGGGGATCATCCCCTACAATGAGCAGTTCTTC. The entire variable domain, with the rest obtained from reference TRBV7-2 and TRBJ2-1, is as follows: GAGVSQSPSNKVTEKGKDVELRCDPISGHTALYWYRQSLGQGLEFLIYFQGNSAPDKSGLPSDRFSAERTGGSVSTLTIQRTQQEDSAVYLCASSSLAGIIPYNEQFFGPGTRLTVL.

Ten or more counts support this clonotype. The rearrangement joins TRBV2 to TRBJ2-3, with D possibly matching TRBD2 (5 bases). CDR1 and CDR2 (germline): SNHLY, FYNNEI. The CDR3 covers 13 residues. V was cut by 10 bases and J by 2 bases, with 13 bases left in between. CDR3: CATSVSATDTQYF. The CDR3 nucleotides are TGTGCCACCTCGGTTAGCGCCACAGATACGCAGTATTTT.

The sample holds a few counts of this clonotype. The chain uses TRBV29-1 and TRBJ2-7; D is possibly TRBD2 (6 bases). This CDR3 comprises 12 residues. CDR1 and CDR2 from the germline V gene are SQVTM and ANQGSEA. V dropped 6 bases and J dropped 2 bases, with 11 bases sitting between them. Here the CDR3 reads CSVVGSPYEQYF. In DNA form, the CDR3 reads TGCAGCGTGGTCGGGAGCCCCTACGAGCAGTACTTC.

This clonotype was seen repeatedly, ten times or more. The chain has TRBV20-1 and TRBJ2-3, with a tentative D call TRBD2 (7 bases). The germline gives CDR1 DFQATT, CDR2 SNEGSKA (reference sequence). Trimming stripped 0 bases from V and 5 bases from J, with 24 bases between. The CDR3 contains 18 residues. The CDR3 spells CSARDLRRGGTGGDTQYF. The CDR3 nucleotides read TGCAGTGCTAGAGATCTAAGAAGGGGGGGGACGGGAGGAGATACGCAGTATTTT.

This clonotype was detected once. It may be a read error: a sequence one base away is much more abundant. The V gene is TRBV6-5, the J gene TRBJ1-4; no definite D call. The V end was cut by 4 bases, the J end by 3 bases, with 18 bases between. Germline assignment: CDR1 MNHEY and CDR2 SVGAGI. The CDR3 covers 17 residues. The CDR3 bases are TGTGCCAGCAGTTCCAATGACGGAAACCCAGCTAATGAAAAACTGTTTTTT. Protein sequence: CASSSNDGNPANEKLFF.

The V and J genes are TRBV9 and TRBJ1-2, with D hard to call. Deletions cut 1 base from V and 6 bases from J, with 10 bases between. The CDR3 is 13 residues long. CDR1 and CDR2 from the germline V gene are SGDLS and YYNGEE. Written as DNA, the CDR3 is TGTGCCAGCAGCGTAATGTTGCTGGATGGCTACACCTTC. Protein: CASSVMLLDGYTF.

This chain links TRBV19 with TRBJ2-3; D may be TRBD1 (5 bases). CDR3 length equals 13 residues. Deletions cut 3 bases from V and 5 bases from J, with 9 bases between. Germline CDR1 LNHDA, CDR2 SQIVND (reference sequence). The CDR3 region has the DNA TGTGCCAGTAGTATCACAGGCGGAGATACGCAGTATTTT. Protein product: CASSITGGDTQYF.

This clonotype was counted between two and nine times. This chain uses TRBV20-1 with TRBJ1-5, with TRBD1 identical over 9 bases. The CDR3 extends over 13 amino acids. Trimming cost V 4 bases and J 4 bases; bases outside gene matches: 2. CDR1 and CDR2 (germline): DFQATT, SNEGSKA (reference sequence). Here the CDR3 DNA reads TGCAGTGCTATCGGGACAGGGAATCAGCCCCAGCATTTT. Encoded protein: CSAIGTGNQPQHF.

This clonotype showed up many times. This chain uses TRBV20-1 with TRBJ1-1, with TRBD1 as a possible D gene (5 bases). Trimming left V 2 bases short and J 3 bases short, with 7 bases between. CDR1 and CDR2 (germline): DFQATT, SNEGSKA (reference sequence). The CDR3 consists of 12 residues. Here the CDR3 DNA reads TGCAGTGCTAGAATAGGGGACACTGAAGCTTTCTTT. Protein: CSARIGDTEAFF.

This clonotype was observed many times. V gene TRBV12-3 or TRBV12-4 combines with J gene TRBJ2-3, with D uncertain. CDR3 size: 12 residues. Trimming cost V 7 bases and J 5 bases, with 10 bases left between them. The CDR3 loop reads CASIRDGDTQYF. The DNA for the CDR3 is TGTGCCAGCATCCGTGACGGAGATACGCAGTATTTT.

The CDR3 reads CASSSSDSYGYTF. CDR3 bases: TGTGCCAGCAGCTCCTCTGACAGCTATGGCTACACCTTC. This sequence joins TRBV7-2 and TRBJ1-2; possibly TRBD1 for D (5 bases). The germline gives CDR1 SGHTA, CDR2 FQGNSA. The CDR3 loop spans 13 amino acids. V was clipped by 4 bases and J by 4 bases, with 10 bases between them.

V and J are TRBV6-5 and TRBJ1-3; D unclear. The V gene's germline CDR1 is MNHEY and CDR2 SVGAGI. The CDR3 totals 16 residues. Trimming took off 2 bases at V and 0 bases at J, with 11 bases between the two ends. CDR3: CASSYSQRLSGNTIYF. The CDR3 DNA reads as TGTGCCAGCAGTTACAGCCAGCGCCTCTCTGGAAACACCATATATTTT.

This clonotype was seen many times. The chain couples TRBV18 to TRBJ2-3; D is ambiguous. The germline V gene encodes CDR1 KGHSH and CDR2 LQKENI. This CDR3 spans 14 amino acids. With 2 bases removed from V and 2 bases from J, the gap between germline ends came to 8 bases. The DNA of the CDR3 is TGTGCCAGCTCACCAGCCCCAGTCACAGATACGCAGTATTTT. This gives the protein CASSPAPVTDTQYF.

The chain couples TRBV9 to TRBJ2-5; TRBD2 matches 8 bases. V dropped 2 bases and J dropped 5; count of bases not matched to a gene: 5. Germline V CDR1 and CDR2: SGDLS, YYNGEE. There are 14 residues in the CDR3. DNA of the CDR3: TGTGCCAGCAGCGTCACCAGCGGGAGCGAGACCCAGTACTTC. The encoded protein is CASSVTSGSETQYF.

This clonotype has more than one count but fewer than ten. The junction and the germline gene differ at one end; a read error may be behind it. The chain combines TRBV13 with TRBJ2-5; 9 bases match TRBD2. This CDR3 contains 16 residues. From germline, CDR1 is PRHDT and CDR2 FYEKMQ (reference sequence). CDR3: CTSSLGLAGTQETQYF. CDR3 DNA sequence: TGTACCAGCAGCTTAGGGCTAGCGGGAACCCAAGAGACCCAGTACTTC.

There are many counts of this clonotype. The V and J genes are TRBV27 and TRBJ2-3, with D maybe TRBD1 (5 bases). CDR1 MNHEY and CDR2 SMNVEV come from the germline V gene (reference sequence). Trimming cost V 2 bases and J 2 bases, with 14 bases left between them. This CDR3 is 16 amino acids long. CDR3 amino acids: CASSLGEDSTTDTQYF. CDR3 DNA sequence: TGTGCCAGCAGTTTAGGTGAAGACAGTACCACAGATACGCAGTATTTT.

This clonotype has more than one count but fewer than ten. CDR3 in DNA: TGTGCCAGCAGTGAAGGCGTCGGGGAGCTGTTTTTT. It encodes CASSEGVGELFF. The chain employs TRBV6-1 and TRBJ2-2; no clear D gene. V dropped 1 base and J dropped 7 bases, with 4 bases sitting between them. The CDR3 has 12 amino acids. Germline CDR1 reads MNHNS; CDR2 reads SASEGT.

With regard to this clonotype: Given a much more abundant clone one base away, this may be a read error. This chain uses TRBV7-2 with TRBJ1-2; 10 bases fit TRBD1. The CDR3 is 17 amino acids. The germline gives CDR1 SGHTA, CDR2 FQGNSA. The CDR3 coding sequence is TGTGCCAGCAGCTCCCTAGGGACAGGGGCGGTCGACTATGACTACACCTTC. This sequence encodes CASSSLGTGAVDYDYTF.

This clonotype has at least ten counts. The chain couples TRBV7-9 to TRBJ2-1, with D possibly TRBD2 on 6 matching bases. CDR1 and CDR2 from the germline V gene are SEHNR and FQNEAQ (reference sequence). Trimming pared 4 bases from V and 4 bases from J, leaving 14 bases between. The CDR3 is 15 amino acids. In DNA, the CDR3 is TGTGCCAGCAGCTCCATTGGGGGGTTATACAATGAGCAGTTCTTC. It specifies CASSSIGGLYNEQFF.

V is TRBV5-4 and J is TRBJ1-5, with 10 positions matching TRBD1. The CDR3 is made up of 14 amino acids. The V gene end was trimmed by 4 bases and the J gene end by 5 bases; junction bases not matched to a gene: 3. Germline V gene sequence: CDR1 SGHNT, CDR2 YYREEE (reference sequence). CDR3 nucleotide sequence: TGTGCCAGCAGCACCGGACAGGGGGATCAGCCCCAGCATTTT. It is translated as CASSTGQGDQPQHF.

There are a few counts of this clonotype. J is TRBJ2-5 and V is TRBV20-1; D uncertain. Germline V gene lookup returns CDR1 DFQATT and CDR2 SNEGSKA (reference sequence). The CDR3 extends over 15 amino acids. Trimming removed 6 bases from V and 0 bases from J, with 17 bases in between. The CDR3 region has the DNA TGCAGTGCCGACGACACTGACCCCCACCAAGAGACCCAGTACTTC. This gives the protein CSADDTDPHQETQYF.

This clonotype showed up many times. The V call is TRBV12-3 or TRBV12-4, the J call TRBJ1-2; D is unresolved. With 6 bases removed from V and 2 bases from J, the gap between germline ends came to 13 bases. The CDR3 spans 14 residues. In nucleotides, the CDR3 is TGTGCCAGCAGCTCTACACCGAGAAACTATGGCTACACCTTC. Translating it yields CASSSTPRNYGYTF.